This T cell receptor (beta chain) was recovered during a study of T cells after yellow fever vaccination. This CDR3 is 18 amino acids long. The germline V gene has CDR1 SGHAT and CDR2 FQNNGV. General study findings and limits: Abundant clonotypes from the bulk population could have been carried over as contaminants into FACS-sorted repertoires.

Notes on this clonotype: Its antigen is still unknown. A much larger clone lies one base from this, so it may be a read error.

MiXCR, applied by TCRdb to the 5' RACE reads, yields one record per CDR3 protein. Counted here are about 240,000 distinct CDR3 sequences, 6.5% to 8.5% occurring once; the ten biggest clones make up 0.65% to 0.9%. Sequences were derived from CD4+ T cells sorted from PBMCs, sampled 15 days after the yellow fever booster vaccination. V is TRBV11-2 and J is TRBJ1-1, with D possibly matching TRBD1 (5 bases). This clonotype was obtained from a man aged 25-40 years who received the YFV17D yellow fever vaccine. This CDR3 reads CASSLIGMGGIMKTEAFF. The CDR3 DNA is TGTGCCAGCAGCTTAATCGGGATGGGGGGGATCATGAAGACTGAAGCTTTCTTT.